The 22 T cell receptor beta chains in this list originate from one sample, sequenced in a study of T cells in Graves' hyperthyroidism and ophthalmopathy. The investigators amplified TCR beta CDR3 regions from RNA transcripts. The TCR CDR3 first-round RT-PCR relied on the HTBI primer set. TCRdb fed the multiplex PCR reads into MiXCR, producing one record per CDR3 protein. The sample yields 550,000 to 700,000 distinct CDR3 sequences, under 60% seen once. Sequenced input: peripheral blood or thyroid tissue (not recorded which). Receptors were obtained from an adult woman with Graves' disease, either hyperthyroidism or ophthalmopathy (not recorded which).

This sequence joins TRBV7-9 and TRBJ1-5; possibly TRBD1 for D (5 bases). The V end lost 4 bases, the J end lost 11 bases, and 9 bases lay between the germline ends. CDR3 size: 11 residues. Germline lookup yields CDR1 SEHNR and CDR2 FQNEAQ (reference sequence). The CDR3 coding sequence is TGTGCCAGCAGCTGGGGGGGGGCCCAGCATTTT. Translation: CASSWGGAQHF.

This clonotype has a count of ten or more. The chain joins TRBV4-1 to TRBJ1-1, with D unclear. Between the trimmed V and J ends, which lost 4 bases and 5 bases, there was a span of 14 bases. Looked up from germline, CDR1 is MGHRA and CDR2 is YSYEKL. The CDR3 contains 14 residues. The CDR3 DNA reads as TGCGCCAGCAGCCCGCCTGGGAAGAGAACTGAAGCTTTCTTT. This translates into CASSPPGKRTEAFF.

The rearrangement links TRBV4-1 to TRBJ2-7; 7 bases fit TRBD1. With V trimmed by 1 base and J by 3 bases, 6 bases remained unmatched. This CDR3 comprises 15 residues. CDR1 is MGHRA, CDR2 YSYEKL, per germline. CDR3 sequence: CASSQGRDSYYEQYF. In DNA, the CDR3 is TGCGCCAGCAGCCAAGGAAGGGACAGCTACTACGAGCAGTACTTC.

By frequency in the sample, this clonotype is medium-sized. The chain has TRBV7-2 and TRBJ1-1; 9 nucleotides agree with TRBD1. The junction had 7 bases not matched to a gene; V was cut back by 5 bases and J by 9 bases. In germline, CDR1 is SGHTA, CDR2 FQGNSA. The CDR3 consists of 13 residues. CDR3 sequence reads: CASSVRQGGQAFF. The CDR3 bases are TGTGCCAGCAGCGTACGACAGGGGGGACAAGCTTTCTTT.

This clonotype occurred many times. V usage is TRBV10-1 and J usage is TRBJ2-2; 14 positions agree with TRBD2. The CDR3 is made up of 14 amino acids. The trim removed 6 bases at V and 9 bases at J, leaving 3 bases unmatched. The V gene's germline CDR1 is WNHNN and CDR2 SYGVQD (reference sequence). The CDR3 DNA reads TGCGCCAGCAGGGGGACTAGCGGGAGCCGGGAGCTGTTTTTT. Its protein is CASRGTSGSRELFF.

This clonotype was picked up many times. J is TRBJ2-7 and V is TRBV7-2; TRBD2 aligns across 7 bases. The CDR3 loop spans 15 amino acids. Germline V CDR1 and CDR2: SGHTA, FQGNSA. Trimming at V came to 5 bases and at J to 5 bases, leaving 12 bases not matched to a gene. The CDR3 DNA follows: TGTGCCAGCAGCCCCCAGGGCGGGAGTCTCCACGAGCAGTACTTC. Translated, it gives CASSPQGGSLHEQYF.

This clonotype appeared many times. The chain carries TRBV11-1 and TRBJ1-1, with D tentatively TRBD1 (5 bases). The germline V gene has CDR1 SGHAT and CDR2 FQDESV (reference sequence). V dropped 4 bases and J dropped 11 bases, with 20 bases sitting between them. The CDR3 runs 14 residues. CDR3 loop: CASSSSRDHNWAFF. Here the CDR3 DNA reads TGTGCCAGCAGCTCCTCCAGGGACCACAACTGGGCTTTCTTT.

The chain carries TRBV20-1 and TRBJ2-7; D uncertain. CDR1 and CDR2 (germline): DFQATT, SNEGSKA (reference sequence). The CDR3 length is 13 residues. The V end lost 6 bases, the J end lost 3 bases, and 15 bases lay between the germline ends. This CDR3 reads CSARQWKVYEQYF. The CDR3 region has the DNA TGCAGTGCACGTCAATGGAAGGTCTACGAGCAGTACTTC.

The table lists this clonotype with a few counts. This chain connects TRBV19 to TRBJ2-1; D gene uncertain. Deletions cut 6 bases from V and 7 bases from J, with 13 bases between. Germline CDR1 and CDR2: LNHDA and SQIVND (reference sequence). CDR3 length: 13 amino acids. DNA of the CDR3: TGTGCCAGTAGCCGGAACCTAGATAATGAGCAGTTCTTC. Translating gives CASSRNLDNEQFF.

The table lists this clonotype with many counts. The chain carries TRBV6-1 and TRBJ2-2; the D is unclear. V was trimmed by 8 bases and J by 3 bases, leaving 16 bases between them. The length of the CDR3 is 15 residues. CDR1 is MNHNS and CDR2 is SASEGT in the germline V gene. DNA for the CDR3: TGTGCCAGCTGGGTGGCAGAGTATCACACCGGGGAGCTGTTTTTT. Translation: CASWVAEYHTGELFF.

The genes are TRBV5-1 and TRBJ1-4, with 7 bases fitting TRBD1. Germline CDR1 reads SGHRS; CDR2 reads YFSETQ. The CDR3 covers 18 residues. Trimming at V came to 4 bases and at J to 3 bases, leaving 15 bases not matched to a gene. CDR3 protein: CASSPEDDWQGANEKLFF. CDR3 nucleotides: TGCGCCAGCAGCCCGGAGGACGATTGGCAGGGGGCTAATGAAAAACTGTTTTTT.

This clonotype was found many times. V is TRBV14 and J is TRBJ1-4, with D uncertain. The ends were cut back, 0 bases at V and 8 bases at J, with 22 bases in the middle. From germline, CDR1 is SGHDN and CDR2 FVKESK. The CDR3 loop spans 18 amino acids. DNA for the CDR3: TGTGCCAGCAGCCAAGATGTGTGGGAAAATTTCATCCTGGAAAAACTGTTTTTT. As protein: CASSQDVWENFILEKLFF. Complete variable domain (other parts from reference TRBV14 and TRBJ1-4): EAGVTQFPSHSVIEKGQTVTLRCDPISGHDNLYWYRRVMGKEIKFLLHFVKESKQDESGMPNNRFLAERTGGTYSTLKVQPAELEDSGVYFCASSQDVWENFILEKLFFGSGTQLSVL.

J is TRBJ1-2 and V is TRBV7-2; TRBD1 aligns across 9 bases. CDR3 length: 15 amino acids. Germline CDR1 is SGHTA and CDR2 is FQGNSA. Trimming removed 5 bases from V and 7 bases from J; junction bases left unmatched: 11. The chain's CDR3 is CASSIPGQGFLGYTF. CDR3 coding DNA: TGTGCCAGCAGCATCCCGGGACAGGGCTTTCTTGGCTACACCTTC. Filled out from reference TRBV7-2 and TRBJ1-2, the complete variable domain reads GAGVSQSPSNKVTEKGKDVELRCDPISGHTALYWYRQSLGQGLEFLIYFQGNSAPDKSGLPSDRFSAERTGGSVSTLTIQRTQQEDSAVYLCASSIPGQGFLGYTFGSGTRLTVV.

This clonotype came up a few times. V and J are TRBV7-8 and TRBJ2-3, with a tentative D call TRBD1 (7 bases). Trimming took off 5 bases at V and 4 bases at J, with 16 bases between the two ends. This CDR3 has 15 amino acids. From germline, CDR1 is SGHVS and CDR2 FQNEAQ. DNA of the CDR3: TGTGCCAGCAGCCAGAGGGGGCTAGCGTCAGATACGCAGTATTTT. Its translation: CASSQRGLASDTQYF.

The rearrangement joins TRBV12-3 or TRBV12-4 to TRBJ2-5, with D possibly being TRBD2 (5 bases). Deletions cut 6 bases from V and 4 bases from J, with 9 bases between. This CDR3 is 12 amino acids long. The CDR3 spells CASSGMRETQYF. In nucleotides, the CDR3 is TGTGCCAGCAGCGGGATGAGAGAGACCCAGTACTTC.

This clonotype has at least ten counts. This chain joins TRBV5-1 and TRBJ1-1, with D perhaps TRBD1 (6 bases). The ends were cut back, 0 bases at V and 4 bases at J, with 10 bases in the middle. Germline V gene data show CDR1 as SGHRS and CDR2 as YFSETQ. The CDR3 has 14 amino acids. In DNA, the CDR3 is TGCGCCAGCAGCTTGGAGGGGGGAACCACTGAAGCTTTCTTT. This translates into CASSLEGGTTEAFF.

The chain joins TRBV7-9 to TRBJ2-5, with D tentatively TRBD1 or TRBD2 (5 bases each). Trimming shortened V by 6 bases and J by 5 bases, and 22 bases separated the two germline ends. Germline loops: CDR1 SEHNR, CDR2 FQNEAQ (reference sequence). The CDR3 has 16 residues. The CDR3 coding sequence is TGTGCCAGCAGGGGGGAGTCGGCAGGGTCTTGGGAGACCCAGTACTTC. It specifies CASRGESAGSWETQYF.

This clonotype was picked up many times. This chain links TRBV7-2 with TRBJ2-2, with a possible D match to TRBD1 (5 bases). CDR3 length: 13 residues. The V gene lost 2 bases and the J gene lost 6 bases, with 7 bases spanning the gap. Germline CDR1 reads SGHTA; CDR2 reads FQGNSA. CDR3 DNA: TGTGCCAGCAGCTTACCAGGGCCCGGGGAGCTGTTTTTT. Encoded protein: CASSLPGPGELFF.

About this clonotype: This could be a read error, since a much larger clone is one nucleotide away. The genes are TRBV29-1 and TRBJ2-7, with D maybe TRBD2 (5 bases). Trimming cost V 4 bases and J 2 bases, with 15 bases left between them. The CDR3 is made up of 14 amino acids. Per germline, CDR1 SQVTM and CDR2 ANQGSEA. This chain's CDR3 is CSVAGMGSPYEQYF. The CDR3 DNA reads TGCAGCGTTGCCGGGATGGGGAGCCCCTACGAGCAGTACTTC.

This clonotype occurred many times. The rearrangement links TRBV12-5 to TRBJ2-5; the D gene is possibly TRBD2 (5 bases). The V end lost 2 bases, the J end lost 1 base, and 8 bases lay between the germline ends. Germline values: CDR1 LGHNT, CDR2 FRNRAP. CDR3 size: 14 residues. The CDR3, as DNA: TGTGCTAGTGGTTTGTGGGAGACCCAAGAGACCCAGTACTTC. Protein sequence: CASGLWETQETQYF.

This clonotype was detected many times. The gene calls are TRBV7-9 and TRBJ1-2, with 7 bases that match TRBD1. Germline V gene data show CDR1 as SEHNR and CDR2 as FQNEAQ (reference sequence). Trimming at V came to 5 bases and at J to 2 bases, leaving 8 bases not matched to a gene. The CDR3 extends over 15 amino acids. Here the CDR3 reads CASSPSWDRNYGYTF. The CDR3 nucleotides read TGTGCCAGCAGCCCAAGTTGGGACAGAAACTATGGCTACACCTTC.

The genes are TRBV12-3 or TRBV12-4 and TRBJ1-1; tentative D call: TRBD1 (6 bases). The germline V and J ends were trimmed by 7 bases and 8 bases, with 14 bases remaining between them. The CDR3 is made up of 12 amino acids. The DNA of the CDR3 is TGTGCCAGCACCCGTCGGGGGCAGGAAGCTTTCTTT. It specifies CASTRRGQEAFF.